The 26 T cell receptor beta chains reported below all come from one sample, sequenced in a study of T cells after yellow fever vaccination. Using its own MiXCR run on the 5' RACE reads, TCRdb lists one record per CDR3 protein. The repertoire consists of some 120,000 distinct CDR3 sequences, with 13% to 15% occurring once and the leading ten covering roughly 45%. The material was CD8+ T cells sorted from PBMCs, obtained 5 days after the yellow fever booster vaccination. The source is a man between 18 and 29 years old who received the YFV17D yellow fever vaccine.

This clonotype came up a few times. This chain joins TRBV7-6 and TRBJ2-7; 11 bases map to TRBD2. The CDR3 consists of 15 residues. CDR1 SGHVS and CDR2 FNYEAQ come from the germline V gene. The V segment lost 4 bases and the J segment 4 bases; nucleotides outside the gene matches: 6. The CDR3 reads CASSSGPSGGYEQYF. In DNA, the CDR3 is TGTGCCAGCAGCTCCGGACCTAGCGGGGGGTACGAGCAGTACTTC.

The chain couples TRBV7-6 to TRBJ1-4; 8 positions match TRBD1. In germline, CDR1 is SGHVS, CDR2 FNYEAQ. CDR3 length: 15 residues. J lost 8 bases, V lost 5 bases, and 10 bases had no gene match. In DNA form, the CDR3 reads TGTGCCAGCAGCAGGACAGGGTTGGGGGTAGAAAAACTGTTTTTT. It is translated as CASSRTGLGVEKLFF.

The sample holds a few counts of this clonotype. The chain combines TRBV4-3 with TRBJ1-1, with D possibly TRBD1 on 5 matching bases. Germline V lookup: CDR1 LGHNA, CDR2 YSLEER. V lost 4 bases, J lost 4 bases, and 19 bases lay in between. This CDR3 comprises 16 residues. CDR3 sequence: CASSPNDKGDATEAFF. DNA of the CDR3: TGCGCCAGCAGCCCGAACGACAAAGGGGATGCCACTGAAGCTTTCTTT.

This chain links TRBV9 with TRBJ2-5; 8 nucleotides match TRBD2. The CDR3 length is 19 residues. The germline V gene encodes CDR1 SGDLS and CDR2 YYNGEE. With 4 bases clipped from V and 1 base from J, the junction kept 18 bases outside the gene matches. The CDR3 here is CASSPIGRPGGGIQETQYF. The DNA for the CDR3 is TGTGCCAGCAGCCCGATTGGCCGTCCTGGCGGGGGGATCCAAGAGACCCAGTACTTC.

This clonotype was recorded a few times. V usage is TRBV21-1 and J usage is TRBJ2-7; the tabulated D call, TRBD1, remains unverified against the DNA. TRBV21-1 is an annotated pseudogene. This CDR3 region has 17 residues. CDR3 region: CASIGWRGRFRSYEQYV. CDR3 DNA: TGTGCCAGCATTGGGTGGAGGGGGCGATTCCGATCCTACGAGCAGTACGTC.

The gene calls are TRBV10-3 and TRBJ1-5, with D unclear. Germline loops: CDR1 ENHRY, CDR2 SYGVKD. V lost 4 bases to trimming and J lost 5 bases, with 15 bases between them. The CDR3 is made up of 15 amino acids. In DNA form, the CDR3 reads TGTGCCATCAGTGTGGAAGGACGGGGAGATCAGCCCCAGCATTTT. It translates to CAISVEGRGDQPQHF.

In its sample, this clonotype was seen a few times. The rearrangement uses TRBV5-1 and TRBJ2-3; 7 bases fit TRBD1. The CDR3 is 14 amino acids. CDR1 is SGHRS and CDR2 is YFSETQ in the germline V gene. V lost 3 bases, J lost 1 base, and 2 bases stayed unmatched. CDR3 nucleotide sequence: TGCGCCAGCAGCTCCGGGACAGGCACAGATACGCAGTATTTT. Its protein product is CASSSGTGTDTQYF.

The chain uses TRBV12-3 or TRBV12-4 and TRBJ2-1; D is uncertain. This CDR3 spans 13 amino acids. The germline V and J ends were trimmed by 3 bases and 4 bases, with 7 bases remaining between them. CDR3 DNA sequence: TGTGCCAGCAGTTTGGGAATTTACAATGAGCAGTTCTTC. Translated, it gives CASSLGIYNEQFF.

This clonotype appeared a single time. The CDR3: CASSWGGGGDNEQFF. As DNA, the CDR3 is TGTGCCAGCAGCTGGGGAGGCGGGGGGGACAATGAGCAGTTCTTC. The rearrangement links TRBV7-3 to TRBJ2-1; 9 nucleotides align to TRBD2. CDR3 size: 15 residues. V lost 4 bases and J lost 5; bases outside the gene matches: 6. CDR1 SGHTA and CDR2 FQGTGA come from the germline V gene.

The J gene is TRBJ1-2, the V gene TRBV6-5, with D perhaps matching TRBD1 (6 bases). The CDR3 extends over 13 amino acids. Per germline, CDR1 MNHEY and CDR2 SVGAGI. V lost 5 bases, J lost 8 bases, and 15 bases lay in between. The CDR3 DNA sequence: TGTGCCAGCAGTCAGACAACAGGGACCGGCTACACCTTC. Translating it yields CASSQTTGTGYTF.

The chain joins TRBV4-1 to TRBJ2-5, with 14 positions matching TRBD2. Germline-derived CDR1 and CDR2 are MGHRA and YSYEKL. The ends lost 4 bases at V and 1 base at J; junction bases unmatched: 2. CDR3 length: 16 amino acids. This CDR3 reads CASSPGLAGVQETQYF. Written as DNA, the CDR3 is TGCGCCAGCAGCCCGGGACTAGCGGGGGTCCAAGAGACCCAGTACTTC.

This clonotype was observed a handful of times. The chain has TRBV6-5 and TRBJ1-2; D not certain. V shed 2 bases and J shed 6 bases, with 10 bases lying between them. There are 13 residues in the CDR3. Germline V gives CDR1 MNHEY, CDR2 SVGAGI. CDR3 in DNA: TGTGCCAGCAGTTACCGGGGTAGGGATGGCTACACCTTC. Its protein is CASSYRGRDGYTF.

This clonotype appeared a single time. This chain uses TRBV4-3 with TRBJ1-2; D ambiguous. Trimming removed 1 base from V and 5 bases from J, with 8 bases in between. CDR1 is LGHNA, CDR2 YSLEER, per germline. This CDR3 is 13 amino acids long. CDR3 nucleotides: TGCGCCAGCAGCCAAGTTCTGTGGTATGGCTACACCTTC. Translating it yields CASSQVLWYGYTF.

This clonotype occurred many times. V and J are TRBV5-1 and TRBJ1-1; 12 nucleotides align to TRBD1. Losses at the gene ends were 7 bases for V and 4 bases for J; bases not matched to a gene: 11. The CDR3 is made up of 16 amino acids. Germline V gene data show CDR1 as SGHRS and CDR2 as YFSETQ. The CDR3 spells CASRTGTGGEGTEAFF. DNA of the CDR3: TGCGCCAGCCGTACCGGGACAGGGGGCGAGGGCACTGAAGCTTTCTTT.

This clonotype was counted between two and nine times. The V gene is TRBV5-4, the J gene TRBJ2-7, with TRBD1 identical over 7 bases. The CDR3 has 14 amino acids. Germline values: CDR1 SGHNT, CDR2 YYREEE (reference sequence). V lost 4 bases and J lost 2; bases outside the gene matches: 6. CDR3 residues: CASSGGQAAYEQYF. CDR3 DNA: TGTGCCAGCAGCGGAGGACAGGCCGCCTACGAGCAGTACTTC.

This clonotype was counted only a few times. CDR3 residues: CASSIGGARETQYF. CDR3 bases: TGTGCCAGCAGCATCGGGGGGGCTCGGGAGACCCAGTACTTC. The chain links TRBV11-2 to TRBJ2-5, with 8 bases matching TRBD2. Germline CDR1 is SGHAT and CDR2 is FQNNGV. Trimming cost V 5 bases and J 5 bases; bases outside gene matches: 7. This CDR3 comprises 14 residues.

This clonotype was counted a few times. The chain has TRBV7-2 and TRBJ1-1; D is ambiguous. There are 13 residues in the CDR3. The V gene lost 5 bases and the J gene lost 9 bases, with 16 bases spanning the gap. The germline V gene encodes CDR1 SGHTA and CDR2 FQGNSA. CDR3 bases: TGTGCCAGCAGCCAAGCGCCGGGCGATCAAGCTTTCTTT. It yields the protein CASSQAPGDQAFF.

This chain joins TRBV5-6 and TRBJ2-7; D may match TRBD1 or TRBD2 (5 bases each). The CDR3 is made up of 16 amino acids. V dropped 0 bases and J dropped 3 bases, with 16 bases sitting between them. CDR1 is SGHDT and CDR2 is YYEEEE in the germline V gene. CDR3: CASSLALGTAYYEQYF. CDR3 bases: TGTGCCAGCAGCTTGGCCCTCGGGACGGCTTACTACGAGCAGTACTTC.

The chain links TRBV9 to TRBJ2-1; D may match TRBD1 or TRBD2 (5 bases each). Deletions cut 4 bases from V and 6 bases from J, with 17 bases between. Germline V gene sequence: CDR1 SGDLS, CDR2 YYNGEE. This CDR3 comprises 15 residues. The DNA for the CDR3 is TGTGCCAGCAGCATTCGGGACCAGAGGGTCAATGAGCAGTTCTTC. Its translation is CASSIRDQRVNEQFF.

The chain has TRBV25-1 and TRBJ2-1, with no clear D. Trimming took off 8 bases at V and 7 bases at J, with 12 bases between the two ends. This CDR3 is 12 amino acids long. The germline gives CDR1 MGHDK, CDR2 SYGVNS. This CDR3 is CASRFGENEQFF. CDR3 coding DNA: TGTGCCAGCCGGTTTGGGGAAAATGAGCAGTTCTTC.

The rearrangement joins TRBV12-5 to TRBJ1-1; D gene uncertain. This CDR3 region has 13 residues. V gave up 3 bases and J gave up 1 base, with 6 bases separating them. Germline CDR1 and CDR2: LGHNT and FRNRAP. Here the CDR3 reads CASGLGTNTEAFF. Here the CDR3 DNA reads TGTGCTAGTGGTTTAGGCACGAACACTGAAGCTTTCTTT.

The CDR3 sequence: CASSLLSSTDTQYF. CDR3 DNA sequence: TGCGCCAGCAGCTTGCTCTCGAGCACAGATACGCAGTATTTT. The chain joins TRBV5-1 to TRBJ2-3; D call uncertain. The V end was cut by 1 base, the J end by 0 bases, with 6 bases between. This CDR3 has 14 amino acids. Germline V gene data show CDR1 as SGHRS and CDR2 as YFSETQ.

This clonotype was seen repeatedly, ten times or more. The V call is TRBV28, the J call TRBJ2-5, with 9 bases aligning to TRBD2. CDR1 and CDR2 from the germline V gene are MDHEN and SYDVKM. Trimming cost V 7 bases and J 2 bases; bases outside gene matches: 5. The CDR3 spans 14 residues. The CDR3 bases are TGTGCCAGCAATCTCAGCGGGGGGCAAGAGACCCAGTACTTC. It translates to CASNLSGGQETQYF.

The chain has TRBV2 and TRBJ2-5; D is undetermined. Looked up from germline, CDR1 is SNHLY and CDR2 is FYNNEI. The CDR3 is 16 residues long. V lost 1 base and J lost 2, with 14 bases in between. CDR3 protein: CASSEVRVSVQETQYF. In nucleotides, the CDR3 is TGTGCCAGCAGTGAAGTTCGGGTGTCAGTTCAAGAGACCCAGTACTTC.

This chain connects TRBV11-2 to TRBJ1-1, with D possibly matching TRBD1 (5 bases). CDR3 length: 15 amino acids. The germline V and J ends were trimmed by 1 base and 6 bases, with 15 bases remaining between them. Germline V gives CDR1 SGHAT, CDR2 FQNNGV. In DNA, the CDR3 is TGTGCCAGCAGCTTAGGGGCCGGGGCGAATCCTGAAGCTTTCTTT. It encodes CASSLGAGANPEAFF.

This clonotype occurred a few times. The rearrangement joins TRBV9 to TRBJ1-1, with D unresolved. The CDR3 is 15 amino acids. CDR1 and CDR2 (germline): SGDLS, YYNGEE. Trimming stripped 4 bases from V and 0 bases from J, with 13 bases between. The CDR3 here is CASSLVAAMNTEAFF. CDR3 bases: TGTGCCAGCAGCCTCGTGGCAGCCATGAACACTGAAGCTTTCTTT. Full variable domain (remainder filled in from reference TRBV9 and TRBJ1-1): DSGVTQTPKHLITATGQRVTLRCSPRSGDLSVYWYQQSLDQGLQFLIQYYNGEERAKGNILERFSAQQFPDLHSELNLSSLELGDSALYFCASSLVAAMNTEAFFGQGTRLTVV.